A selection of T cell receptor beta chains follows, all from one sample in a study of OX40 agonist ivuxolimab in advanced cancers. Assay: immunoSEQ multiplex PCR; the TCRdb copy retains only in-frame clones and omits some. The data contain around 80,000 clones, 70% to 90% of them singletons. Specimen: CD4+ or CD8+ T cells sorted from blood, collected in a trial of the OX40 agonist ivuxolimab. These receptors all stem from an adult with an advanced solid tumor such as melanoma, head and neck, liver or kidney cancer. Both conserved end residues are part of each CDR3. D genes are given only for firm matches.

CDR3: CASSPGDEQYF; J: TRBJ2-7; D: -; V: TRBV18
CDR3: CASRRQASSGANVLTF; J: TRBJ2-6; D: -; V: TRBV6-6
CDR3: CASSPDTSYYGYTF; J: TRBJ1-2; D: -; V: TRBV11-2
CDR3: CASSRAGAREAQYF; J: TRBJ2-5; D: TRBD2; V: TRBV25-1
CDR3: CASSLAFGLGENEQFF; J: TRBJ2-1; D: -; V: TRBV5-1
CDR3: CASSYESVRTGELFF; J: TRBJ2-2; D: -; V: TRBV6-5
CDR3: CASSLTGLSGSTIYF; J: TRBJ1-3; D: -; V: TRBV7-3
CDR3: CASSPPSNSNTEAFF; J: TRBJ1-1; D: -; V: TRBV18
CDR3: CASSLGPYSGNTIYF; J: TRBJ1-3; D: -; V: TRBV5-4
CDR3: CASYPGQGADEQFF; J: TRBJ2-1; D: TRBD1; V: TRBV18
CDR3: CASSFVGRVDEQFF; J: TRBJ2-1; D: -; V: TRBV5-4
CDR3: CSVEKGQGVSEQFF; J: TRBJ2-1; D: TRBD1; V: TRBV29-1
CDR3: CASSPGVFTGELFF; J: TRBJ2-2; D: -; V: TRBV7-3
CDR3: CASSPPLAGLSDTQYF; J: TRBJ2-3; D: TRBD2; V: TRBV18
CDR3: CASSQQRGYTEAFF; J: TRBJ1-1; D: -; V: TRBV14
CDR3: CASSSDVLGEQYF; J: TRBJ2-7; D: -; V: TRBV2
CDR3: CASRLSSYEQYF; J: TRBJ2-7; D: -; V: TRBV2
CDR3: CASSPGTGETQYF; J: TRBJ2-5; D: TRBD1; V: TRBV11-2
CDR3: CASSLGRSTDTQYF; J: TRBJ2-3; D: -; V: TRBV6-5
CDR3: CAWSREGGPQHF; J: TRBJ1-5; D: -; V: TRBV30
CDR3: CASSLPRGTEAFF; J: TRBJ1-1; D: -; V: TRBV7-9
CDR3: CASSLSRLFTGGYGYTF; J: TRBJ1-2; D: TRBD1; V: TRBV7-2
CDR3: CASSDWEANYGYTF; J: TRBJ1-2; D: -; V: TRBV5-6
CDR3: CASSELDRPSLIF; J: TRBJ2-1; D: -; V: TRBV25-1
CDR3: CACREGAETQYF; J: TRBJ2-5; D: -; V: TRBV30
CDR3: CASSEGTGYGYTF; J: TRBJ1-2; D: TRBD1; V: TRBV10-1